This T cell receptor (beta chain) was sequenced for a study of monozygotic twins with inflammatory bowel disease. The CDR3 length is 15 residues. Study-level results: Against healthy co-twins, IBD patients had lower TCRbeta diversity (measured by inverse Simpson). Especially where disease activity was present, IBD patients had fewer clonotypes in common with others than healthy twins did. Twin concordance left repertoire similarity unchanged, with limited power a possible explanation for this lack of difference.

TCRdb reanalyzed the 5' RACE reads, giving one entry per CDR3 protein sequence and no DNA. Here the sample table reports 210,000 or so distinct CDR3 sequences. For this clonotype: What it binds is not known.

The sample comprised blood. The clonotype originates from a human donor with ulcerative colitis or Crohn's disease, or a healthy co-twin of an affected twin (not recorded which). The chain links TRBV21-1 to TRBJ1-2; as DNA is missing, the TRBD1 call by TCRdb cannot be tested. TRBV21-1 corresponds to a pseudogene. CDR3: CASSKYRGLRDGYTF.